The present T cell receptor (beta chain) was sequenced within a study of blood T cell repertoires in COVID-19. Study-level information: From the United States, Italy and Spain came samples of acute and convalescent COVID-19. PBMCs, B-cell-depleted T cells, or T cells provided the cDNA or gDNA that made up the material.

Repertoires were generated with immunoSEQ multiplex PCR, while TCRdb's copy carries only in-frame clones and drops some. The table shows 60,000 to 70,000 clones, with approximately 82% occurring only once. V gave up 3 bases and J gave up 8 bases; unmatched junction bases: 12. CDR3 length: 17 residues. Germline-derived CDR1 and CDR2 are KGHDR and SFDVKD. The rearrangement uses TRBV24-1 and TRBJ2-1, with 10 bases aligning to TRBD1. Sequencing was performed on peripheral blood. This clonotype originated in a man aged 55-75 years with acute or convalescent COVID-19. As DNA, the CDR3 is TGTGCCACCAGTGATGCCGGACAGGGGGGCGCCGTCCATGAGCAGTTCTTC. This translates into CATSDAGQGGAVHEQFF.